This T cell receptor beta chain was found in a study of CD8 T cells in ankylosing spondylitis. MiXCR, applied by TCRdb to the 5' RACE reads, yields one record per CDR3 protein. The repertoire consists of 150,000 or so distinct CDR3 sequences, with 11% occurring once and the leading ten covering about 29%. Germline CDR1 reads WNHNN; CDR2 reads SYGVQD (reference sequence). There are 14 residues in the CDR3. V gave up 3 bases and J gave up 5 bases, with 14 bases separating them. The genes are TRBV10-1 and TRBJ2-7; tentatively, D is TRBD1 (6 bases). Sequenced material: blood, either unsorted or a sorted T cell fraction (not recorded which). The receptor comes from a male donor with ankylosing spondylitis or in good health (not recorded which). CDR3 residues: CASSEGGLIDEQYF. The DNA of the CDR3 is TGCGCCAGCAGTGAAGGGGGTCTTATTGACGAGCAGTACTTC.